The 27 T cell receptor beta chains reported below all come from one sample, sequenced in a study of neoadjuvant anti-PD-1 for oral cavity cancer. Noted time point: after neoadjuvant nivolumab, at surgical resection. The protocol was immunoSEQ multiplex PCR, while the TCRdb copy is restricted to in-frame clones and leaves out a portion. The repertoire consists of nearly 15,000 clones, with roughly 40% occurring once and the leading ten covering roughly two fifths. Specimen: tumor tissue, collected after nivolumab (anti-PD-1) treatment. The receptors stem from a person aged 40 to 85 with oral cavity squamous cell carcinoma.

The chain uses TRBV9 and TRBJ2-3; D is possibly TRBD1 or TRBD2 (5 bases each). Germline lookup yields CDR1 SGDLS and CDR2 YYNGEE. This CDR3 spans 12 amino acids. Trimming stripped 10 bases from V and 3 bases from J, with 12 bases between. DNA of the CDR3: TGTGCCTCCGGTGGGGGAACAGATACGCAGTATTTT. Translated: CASGGGTDTQYF.

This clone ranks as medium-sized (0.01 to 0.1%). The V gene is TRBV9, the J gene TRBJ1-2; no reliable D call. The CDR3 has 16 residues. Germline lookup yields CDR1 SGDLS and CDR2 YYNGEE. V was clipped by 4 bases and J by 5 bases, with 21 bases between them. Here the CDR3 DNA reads TGTGCCAGCAGCCCCAACTTACTCCGGTCGACATATGGCTACACCTTC. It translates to CASSPNLLRSTYGYTF.

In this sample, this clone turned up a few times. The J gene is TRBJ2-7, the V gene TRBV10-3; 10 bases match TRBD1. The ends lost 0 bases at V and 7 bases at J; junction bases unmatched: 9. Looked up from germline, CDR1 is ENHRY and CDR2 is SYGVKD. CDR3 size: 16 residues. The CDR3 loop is CAISESKGTGVREQYF. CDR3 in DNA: TGTGCCATCAGTGAGTCCAAAGGGACAGGGGTTCGAGAGCAGTACTTC.

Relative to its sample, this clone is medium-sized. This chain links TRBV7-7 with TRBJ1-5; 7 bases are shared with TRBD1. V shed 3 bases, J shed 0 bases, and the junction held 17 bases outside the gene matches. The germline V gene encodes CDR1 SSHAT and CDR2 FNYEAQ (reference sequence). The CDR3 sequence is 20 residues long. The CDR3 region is CASSLDPRDSAIYSNQPQHF. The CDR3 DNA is TGTGCCAGCAGCTTGGACCCCCGGGACAGTGCAATATATAGCAATCAGCCCCAGCATTTT. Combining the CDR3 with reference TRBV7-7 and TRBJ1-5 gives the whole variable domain GAGVSQSPRYKVTKRGQDVTLRCDPISSHATLYWYQQALGQGPEFLTYFNYEAQPDKSGLPSDRFSAERPEGSISTLTIQRTEQRDSAMYRCASSLDPRDSAIYSNQPQHFGDGTRLSIL.

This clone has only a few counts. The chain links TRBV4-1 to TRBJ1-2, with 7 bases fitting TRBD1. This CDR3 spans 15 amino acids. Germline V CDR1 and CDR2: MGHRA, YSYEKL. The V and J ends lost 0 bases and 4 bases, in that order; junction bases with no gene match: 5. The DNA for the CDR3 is TGCGCCAGCAGCCAAGATCCCGACAGGGTCTATGGCTACACCTTC. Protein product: CASSQDPDRVYGYTF.

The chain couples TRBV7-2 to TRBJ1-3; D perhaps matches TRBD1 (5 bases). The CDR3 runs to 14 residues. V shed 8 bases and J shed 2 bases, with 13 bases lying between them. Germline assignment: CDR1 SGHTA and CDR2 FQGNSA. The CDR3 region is CASLRGAPGNTIYF. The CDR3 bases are TGTGCCAGCTTAAGGGGTGCACCTGGAAACACCATATATTTT.

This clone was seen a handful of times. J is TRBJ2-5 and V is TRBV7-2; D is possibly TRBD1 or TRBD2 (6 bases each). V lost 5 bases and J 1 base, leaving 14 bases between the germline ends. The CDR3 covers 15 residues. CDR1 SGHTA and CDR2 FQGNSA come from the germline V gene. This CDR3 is CASSLGGTPQETQYF. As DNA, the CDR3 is TGTGCCAGCAGCCTAGGGGGGACCCCCCAAGAGACCCAGTACTTC.

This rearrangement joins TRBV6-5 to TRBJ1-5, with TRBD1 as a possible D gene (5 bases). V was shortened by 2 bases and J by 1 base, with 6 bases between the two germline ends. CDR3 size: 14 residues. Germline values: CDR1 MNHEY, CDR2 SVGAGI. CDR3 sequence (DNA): TGTGCCAGCAGTTACACAGGCAGCAATCAGCCCCAGCATTTT. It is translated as CASSYTGSNQPQHF.

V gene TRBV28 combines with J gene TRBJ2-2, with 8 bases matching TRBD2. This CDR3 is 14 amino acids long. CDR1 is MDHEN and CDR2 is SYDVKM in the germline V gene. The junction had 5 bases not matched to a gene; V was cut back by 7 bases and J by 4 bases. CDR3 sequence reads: CASTPGTSTGELFF. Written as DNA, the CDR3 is TGTGCCAGCACCCCCGGGACTAGCACCGGGGAGCTGTTTTTT.

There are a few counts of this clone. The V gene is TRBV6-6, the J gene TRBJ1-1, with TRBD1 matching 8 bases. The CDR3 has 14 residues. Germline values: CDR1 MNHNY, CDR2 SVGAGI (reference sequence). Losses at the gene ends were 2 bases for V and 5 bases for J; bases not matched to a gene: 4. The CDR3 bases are TGTGCCAGCAGTTACACCGACAGGGGTACTGAAGCTTTCTTT. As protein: CASSYTDRGTEAFF.

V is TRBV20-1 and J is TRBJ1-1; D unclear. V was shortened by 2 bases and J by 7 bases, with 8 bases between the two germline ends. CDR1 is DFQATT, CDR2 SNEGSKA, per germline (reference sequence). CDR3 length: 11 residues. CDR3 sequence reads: CSARQVNEAFF. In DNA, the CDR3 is TGCAGTGCTAGACAGGTTAATGAAGCTTTCTTT.

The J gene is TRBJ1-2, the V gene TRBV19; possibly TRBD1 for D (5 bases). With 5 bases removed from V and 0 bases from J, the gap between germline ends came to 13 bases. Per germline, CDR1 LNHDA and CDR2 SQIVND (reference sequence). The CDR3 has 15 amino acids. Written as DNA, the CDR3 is TGTGCCAGTAGTCCCCAGGGATTAACTAACTATGGCTACACCTTC. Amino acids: CASSPQGLTNYGYTF.

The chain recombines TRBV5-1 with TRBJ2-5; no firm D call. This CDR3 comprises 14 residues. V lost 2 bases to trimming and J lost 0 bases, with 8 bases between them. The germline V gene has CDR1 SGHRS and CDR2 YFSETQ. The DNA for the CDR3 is TGCGCCAGCAGCTTTTACGGTAACCAAGAGACCCAGTACTTC. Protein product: CASSFYGNQETQYF.

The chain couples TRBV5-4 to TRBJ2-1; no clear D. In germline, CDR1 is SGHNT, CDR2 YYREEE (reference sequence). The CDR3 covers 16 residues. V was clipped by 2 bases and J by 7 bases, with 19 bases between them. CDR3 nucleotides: TGTGCCAGCAGCTTAGGTTGGTCAGGCCCTGGGAATGAGCAGTTCTTC. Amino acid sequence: CASSLGWSGPGNEQFF.

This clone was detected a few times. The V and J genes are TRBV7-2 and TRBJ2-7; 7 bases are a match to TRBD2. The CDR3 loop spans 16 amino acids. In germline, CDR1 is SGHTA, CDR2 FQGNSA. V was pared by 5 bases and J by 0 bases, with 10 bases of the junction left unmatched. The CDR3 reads CASSRSAGPSSYEQYF. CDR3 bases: TGTGCCAGCAGCCGATCAGCGGGGCCTAGCTCCTACGAGCAGTACTTC.

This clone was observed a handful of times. The chain's CDR3 is CASSSGQGAYEQYF. DNA for the CDR3: TGCGCCAGCAGCTCGGGACAGGGGGCCTACGAGCAGTACTTC. This chain joins TRBV5-1 and TRBJ2-7, with 11 bases matching TRBD1. From germline, CDR1 is SGHRS and CDR2 YFSETQ. The CDR3 has 14 residues. The ends lost 3 bases at V and 2 bases at J; junction bases unmatched: 1.

The CDR3 reads CASAASPTGVVETQYF. CDR3 coding DNA: TGTGCTAGTGCTGCATCCCCGACCGGGGTGGTAGAGACCCAGTACTTC. The V call is TRBV12-5, the J call TRBJ2-5; weak D call: TRBD2 (5 bases). V shed 7 bases and J shed 4 bases, with 22 bases lying between them. The length of the CDR3 is 16 residues. Germline V lookup: CDR1 LGHNT, CDR2 FRNRAP.

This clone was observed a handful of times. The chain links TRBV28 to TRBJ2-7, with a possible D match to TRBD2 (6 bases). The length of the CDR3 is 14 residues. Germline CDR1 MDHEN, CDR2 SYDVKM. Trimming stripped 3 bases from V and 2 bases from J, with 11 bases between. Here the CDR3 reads CASSFPSGAYEQYF. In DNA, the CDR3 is TGTGCCAGCAGTTTCCCCTCGGGGGCCTACGAGCAGTACTTC.

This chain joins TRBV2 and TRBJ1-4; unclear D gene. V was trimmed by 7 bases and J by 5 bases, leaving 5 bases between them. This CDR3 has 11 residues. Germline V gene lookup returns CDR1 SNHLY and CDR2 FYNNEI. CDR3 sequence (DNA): TGTGCCAGCACCCGAAATGAAAAACTGTTTTTT. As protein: CASTRNEKLFF.

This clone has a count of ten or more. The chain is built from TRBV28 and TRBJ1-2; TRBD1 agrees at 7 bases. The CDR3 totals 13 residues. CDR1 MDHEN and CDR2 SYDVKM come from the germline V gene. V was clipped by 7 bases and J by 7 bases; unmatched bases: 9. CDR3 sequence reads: CASTPRQGGGYTF. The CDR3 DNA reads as TGTGCCAGCACCCCCCGACAGGGTGGTGGCTACACCTTC.

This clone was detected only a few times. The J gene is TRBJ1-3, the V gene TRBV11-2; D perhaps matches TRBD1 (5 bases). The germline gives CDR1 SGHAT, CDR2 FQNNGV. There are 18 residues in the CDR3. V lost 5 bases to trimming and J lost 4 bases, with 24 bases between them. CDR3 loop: CASSPVWDSNWVGNTIYF. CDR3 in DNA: TGTGCCAGCAGCCCTGTCTGGGACTCTAATTGGGTCGGAAACACCATATATTTT.

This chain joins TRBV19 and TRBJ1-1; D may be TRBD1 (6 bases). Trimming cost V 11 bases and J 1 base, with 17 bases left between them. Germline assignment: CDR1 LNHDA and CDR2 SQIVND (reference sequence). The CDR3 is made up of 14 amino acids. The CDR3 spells CAVQGGTANTEAFF. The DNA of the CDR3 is TGTGCCGTCCAAGGGGGGACGGCGAACACTGAAGCTTTCTTT.

CDR3 sequence: CASSPRRSSTDTQYF. DNA of the CDR3: TGTGCCAGCAGCCCCCGGCGGAGTAGCACAGATACGCAGTATTTT. The chain employs TRBV7-2 and TRBJ2-3; D ambiguous. Looked up from germline, CDR1 is SGHTA and CDR2 is FQGNSA. V gave up 5 bases and J gave up 0 bases, with 12 bases separating them. The CDR3 extends over 15 amino acids. Together with reference TRBV7-2 and TRBJ2-3, the CDR3 gives the full variable domain: GAGVSQSPSNKVTEKGKDVELRCDPISGHTALYWYRQSLGQGLEFLIYFQGNSAPDKSGLPSDRFSAERTGGSVSTLTIQRTQQEDSAVYLCASSPRRSSTDTQYFGPGTRLTVL.

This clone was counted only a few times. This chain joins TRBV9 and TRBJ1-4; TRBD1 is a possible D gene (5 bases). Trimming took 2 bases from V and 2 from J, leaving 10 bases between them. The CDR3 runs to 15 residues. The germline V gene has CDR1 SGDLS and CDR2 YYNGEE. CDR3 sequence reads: CASSVWGATNEKLFF. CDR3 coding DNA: TGTGCCAGCAGCGTTTGGGGCGCGACTAATGAAAAACTGTTTTTT.

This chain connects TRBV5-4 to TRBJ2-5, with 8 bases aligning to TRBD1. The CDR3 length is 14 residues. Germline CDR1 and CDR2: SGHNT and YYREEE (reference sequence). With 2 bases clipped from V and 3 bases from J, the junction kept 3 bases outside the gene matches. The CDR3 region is CASSFQGAEETQYF. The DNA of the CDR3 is TGTGCCAGCAGCTTCCAGGGGGCGGAAGAGACCCAGTACTTC.

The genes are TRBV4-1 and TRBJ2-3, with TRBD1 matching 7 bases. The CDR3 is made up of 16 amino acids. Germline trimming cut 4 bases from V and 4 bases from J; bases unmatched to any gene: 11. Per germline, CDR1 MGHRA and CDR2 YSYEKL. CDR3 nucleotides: TGCGCCAGCAGCCTTGGGGACAGAGGGTGGTCAGATACGCAGTATTTT. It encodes CASSLGDRGWSDTQYF.

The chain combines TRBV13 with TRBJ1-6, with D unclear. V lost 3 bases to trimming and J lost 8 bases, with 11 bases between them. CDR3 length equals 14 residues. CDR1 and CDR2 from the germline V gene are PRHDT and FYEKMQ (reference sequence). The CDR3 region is CASSFSPSDSPLHF. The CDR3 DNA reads TGTGCCAGCAGCTTTTCGCCTTCGGATTCACCCCTCCACTTT.